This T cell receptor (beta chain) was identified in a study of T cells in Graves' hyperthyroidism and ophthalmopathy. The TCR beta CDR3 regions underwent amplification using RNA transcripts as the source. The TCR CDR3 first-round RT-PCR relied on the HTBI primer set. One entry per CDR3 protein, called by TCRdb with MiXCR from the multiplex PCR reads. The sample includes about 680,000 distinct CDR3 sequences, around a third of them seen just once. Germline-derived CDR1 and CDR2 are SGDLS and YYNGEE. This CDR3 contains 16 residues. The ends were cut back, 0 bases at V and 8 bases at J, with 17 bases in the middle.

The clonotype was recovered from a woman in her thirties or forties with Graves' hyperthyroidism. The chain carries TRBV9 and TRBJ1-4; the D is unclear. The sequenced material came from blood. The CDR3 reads CASSVADGRFKEKLFF. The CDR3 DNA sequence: TGTGCCAGCAGCGTAGCTGATGGGAGGTTTAAAGAAAAACTGTTTTTT.